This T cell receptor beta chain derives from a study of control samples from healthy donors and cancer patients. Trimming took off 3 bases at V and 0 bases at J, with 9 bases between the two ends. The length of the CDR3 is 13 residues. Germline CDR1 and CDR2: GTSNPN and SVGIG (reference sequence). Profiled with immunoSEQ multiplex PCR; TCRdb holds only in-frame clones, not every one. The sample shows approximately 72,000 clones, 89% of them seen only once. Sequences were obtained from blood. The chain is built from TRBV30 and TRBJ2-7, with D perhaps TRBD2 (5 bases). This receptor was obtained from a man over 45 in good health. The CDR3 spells CAWSSGNSYEQYF. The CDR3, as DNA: TGTGCCTGGAGCTCCGGGAACTCCTACGAGCAGTACTTC.